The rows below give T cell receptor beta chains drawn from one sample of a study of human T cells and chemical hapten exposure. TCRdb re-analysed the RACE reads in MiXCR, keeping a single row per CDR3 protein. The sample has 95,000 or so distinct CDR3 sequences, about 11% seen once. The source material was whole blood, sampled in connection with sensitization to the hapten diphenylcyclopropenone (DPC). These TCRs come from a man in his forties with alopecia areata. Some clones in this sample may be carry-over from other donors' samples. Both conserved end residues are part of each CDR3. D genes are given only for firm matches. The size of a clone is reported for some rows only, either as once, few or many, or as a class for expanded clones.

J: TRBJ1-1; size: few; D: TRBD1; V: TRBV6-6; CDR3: CATDRGNTEAFF; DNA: TGTGCCACGGACAGGGGGAACACTGAAGCTTTCTTT
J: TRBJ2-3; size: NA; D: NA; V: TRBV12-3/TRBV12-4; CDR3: CASSLTSGLTDTQYF; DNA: TGTGCCAGCAGTTTGACCAGCGGACTCACAGATACGCAGTATTTT
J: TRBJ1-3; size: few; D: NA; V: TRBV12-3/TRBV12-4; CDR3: CASRYTGIAGNTIYF; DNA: TGTGCCAGCAGATACACAGGGATAGCTGGAAACACCATATATTTT
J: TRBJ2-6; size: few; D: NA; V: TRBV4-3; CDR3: CASSRERTGANVLTF; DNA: TGCGCCAGCAGCAGGGAGCGAACTGGGGCCAACGTCCTGACTTTC
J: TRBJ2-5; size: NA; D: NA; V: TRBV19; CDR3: CASSSPNREETQYF; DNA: TGTGCCAGTAGTTCCCCCAACAGGGAAGAGACCCAGTACTTC
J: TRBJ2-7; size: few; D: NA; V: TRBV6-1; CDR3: CASSEWEPDEQYF; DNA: TGTGCCAGCAGTGAATGGGAACCGGACGAGCAGTACTTC
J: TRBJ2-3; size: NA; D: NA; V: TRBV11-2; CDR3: CASSTPGEGTDTQYF; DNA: TGTGCCAGCAGCACCCCCGGCGAAGGCACAGATACGCAGTATTTT
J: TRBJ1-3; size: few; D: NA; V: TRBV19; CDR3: CATQTSQAGNTIYF; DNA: TGTGCCACCCAGACAAGCCAAGCAGGAAACACCATATATTTT
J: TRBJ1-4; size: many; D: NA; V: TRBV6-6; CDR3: CASRDGEEKLFF; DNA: TGTGCCAGCAGGGACGGGGAGGAAAAACTGTTTTTT
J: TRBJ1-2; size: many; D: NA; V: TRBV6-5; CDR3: CASSPGRERGYTF; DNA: TGTGCCAGCAGCCCGGGCAGGGAACGTGGCTACACCTTC
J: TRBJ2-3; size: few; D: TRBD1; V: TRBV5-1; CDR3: CASSIGQATDTQYF; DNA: TGCGCCAGCAGCATAGGACAGGCCACAGATACGCAGTATTTT
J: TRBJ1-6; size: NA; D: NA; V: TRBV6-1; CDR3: CASSPRSYNSPLHF; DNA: TGTGCCAGCAGTCCCCGGAGTTATAATTCACCCCTCCACTTT
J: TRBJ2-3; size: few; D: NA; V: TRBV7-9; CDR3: CASSLDGRDTDTQYF; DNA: TGTGCCAGCAGCTTAGATGGACGGGATACAGATACGCAGTATTTT
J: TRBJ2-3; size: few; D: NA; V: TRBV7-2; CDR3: CASSRALSTDTQYF; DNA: TGTGCCAGCAGCAGAGCACTCAGCACAGATACGCAGTATTTT
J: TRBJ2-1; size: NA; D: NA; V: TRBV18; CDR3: CTSSPSAPGTFNEQFF; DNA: TGTACCAGCTCACCATCCGCCCCGGGAACTTTCAATGAGCAGTTCTTC
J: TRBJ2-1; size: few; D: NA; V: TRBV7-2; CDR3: CASSLGVLNEQFF; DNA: TGTGCCAGCAGCTTGGGGGTACTAAATGAGCAGTTCTTC
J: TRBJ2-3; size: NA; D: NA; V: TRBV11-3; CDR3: CASSLSRGFGTDTQYF; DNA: TGTGCCAGCAGCTTGTCCAGGGGCTTCGGCACAGATACGCAGTATTTT
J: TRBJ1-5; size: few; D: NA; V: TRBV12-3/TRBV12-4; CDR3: CASSFRSNQPQHF; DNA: TGTGCCAGCAGTTTCCGTAGCAATCAGCCCCAGCATTTT
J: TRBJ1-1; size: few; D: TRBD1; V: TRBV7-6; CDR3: CASSSNTGAMNTEAFF; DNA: TGTGCCAGCAGCTCCAACACAGGGGCAATGAACACTGAAGCTTTCTTT
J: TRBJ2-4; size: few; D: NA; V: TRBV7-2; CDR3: CASSLERHLADIQYF; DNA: TGTGCCAGCAGCTTAGAAAGGCACCTGGCGGACATTCAGTACTTC
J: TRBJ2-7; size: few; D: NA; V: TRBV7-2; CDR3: CASSPGGGSFYEQYF; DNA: TGTGCCAGCAGCCCTGGAGGAGGGAGCTTCTACGAGCAGTACTTC
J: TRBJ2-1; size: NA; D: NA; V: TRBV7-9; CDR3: CASGSSSYNEQFF; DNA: TGTGCCAGCGGGTCTAGCTCCTACAATGAGCAGTTCTTC
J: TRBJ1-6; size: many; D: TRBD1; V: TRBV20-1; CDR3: CSASQTGVNNSPLHF; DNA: TGCAGTGCTAGCCAGACAGGGGTCAATAATTCACCCCTCCACTTT
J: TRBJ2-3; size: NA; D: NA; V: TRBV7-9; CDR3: CASSLAEASTDTQYF; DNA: TGTGCCAGCAGCTTAGCCGAGGCTAGCACAGATACGCAGTATTTT
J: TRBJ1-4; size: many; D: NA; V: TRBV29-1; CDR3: CSVEHGATNEKLFF; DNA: TGCAGCGTTGAACACGGAGCAACTAATGAAAAACTGTTTTTT
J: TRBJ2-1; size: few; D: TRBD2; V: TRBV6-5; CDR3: CASLPGHASGGEQFF; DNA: TGTGCCAGTCTCCCTGGTCATGCTAGCGGGGGTGAGCAGTTCTTC
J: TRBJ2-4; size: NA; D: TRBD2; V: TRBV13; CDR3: CASSPSGVAGGENIQYF; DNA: TGTGCCAGCAGCCCTTCCGGAGTAGCGGGAGGGGAAAACATTCAGTACTTC
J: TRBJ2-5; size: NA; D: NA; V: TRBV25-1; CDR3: CASSDPWSQETQYF; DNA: TGTGCCAGCAGTGACCCCTGGAGCCAAGAGACCCAGTACTTC
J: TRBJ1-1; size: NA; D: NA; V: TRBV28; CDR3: CASSFNGVEKSKAFF; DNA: TGTGCCAGCAGTTTCAACGGGGTCGAGAAAAGTAAAGCTTTCTTT
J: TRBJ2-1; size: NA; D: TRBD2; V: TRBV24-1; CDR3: CATSTESGSGYEQFF; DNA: TGTGCCACCAGTACAGAGAGCGGGAGTGGGTATGAGCAGTTCTTC
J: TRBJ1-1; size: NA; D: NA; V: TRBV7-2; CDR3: CASSRDGGTEAFF; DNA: TGTGCCAGCAGCCGTGACGGGGGCACTGAAGCTTTCTTT
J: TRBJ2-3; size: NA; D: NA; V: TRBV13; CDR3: CASSLGVLDTQYF; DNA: TGTGCCAGCAGCTTAGGGGTCCTAGATACGCAGTATTTT
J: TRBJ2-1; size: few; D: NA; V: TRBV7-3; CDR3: CASSSNPLYNEQFF; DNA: TGTGCCAGCAGCTCAAACCCCCTCTACAATGAGCAGTTCTTC
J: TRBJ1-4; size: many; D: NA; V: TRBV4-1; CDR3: CASSQDGRGATNEKLFF; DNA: TGCGCCAGCAGCCAAGATGGCAGGGGTGCAACTAATGAAAAACTGTTTTTT
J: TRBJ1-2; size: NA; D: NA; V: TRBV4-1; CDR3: CASSPEAGGRYYGYTF; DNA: TGCGCCAGCAGCCCCGAAGCGGGGGGACGGTACTATGGCTACACCTTC
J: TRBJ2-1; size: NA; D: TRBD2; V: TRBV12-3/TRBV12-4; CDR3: CASTPGLAETPSSYNEQFF; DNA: TGTGCCAGCACCCCGGGACTAGCGGAGACCCCTAGCTCCTACAATGAGCAGTTCTTC
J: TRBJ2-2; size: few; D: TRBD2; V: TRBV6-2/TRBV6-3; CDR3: CASVVAGANGELFF; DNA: TGTGCCAGCGTAGTAGCGGGAGCGAACGGGGAGCTGTTTTTT
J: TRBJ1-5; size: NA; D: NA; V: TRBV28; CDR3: CASSPYRGEGPSNQPQHF; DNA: TGTGCCAGCAGTCCCTACCGGGGCGAGGGGCCCAGCAATCAGCCCCAGCATTTT
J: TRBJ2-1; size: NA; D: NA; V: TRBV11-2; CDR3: CASRFSSGDKQFF; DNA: TGTGCCAGCCGTTTCTCCTCGGGCGATAAGCAGTTCTTC
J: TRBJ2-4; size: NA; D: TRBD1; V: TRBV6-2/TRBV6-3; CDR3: CASRGQGDAKNIQYF; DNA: TGTGCCAGCAGAGGACAGGGTGATGCAAAAAACATTCAGTACTTC
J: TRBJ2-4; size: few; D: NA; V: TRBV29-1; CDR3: CSVSRDGQIQYF; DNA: TGCAGCGTCTCCCGGGACGGCCAAATTCAGTACTTC
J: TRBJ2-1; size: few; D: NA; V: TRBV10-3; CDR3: CAISDRADNEQFF; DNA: TGTGCCATCAGTGACAGGGCAGACAATGAGCAGTTCTTC
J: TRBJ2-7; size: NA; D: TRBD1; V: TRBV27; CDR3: CASSFLDRGPYEQYF; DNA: TGTGCCAGCAGTTTTCTGGACAGGGGACCCTACGAGCAGTACTTC
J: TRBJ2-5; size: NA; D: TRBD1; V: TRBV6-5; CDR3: CASSPGGQGGQETQYF; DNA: TGTGCCAGCAGCCCCGGAGGACAGGGCGGTCAAGAGACCCAGTACTTC
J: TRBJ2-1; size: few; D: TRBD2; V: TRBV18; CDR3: CASSPPSSGRPYNEQFF; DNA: TGTGCCAGCTCACCACCATCATCCGGGAGGCCCTACAATGAGCAGTTCTTC
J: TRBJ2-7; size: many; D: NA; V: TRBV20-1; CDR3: CSASKGVTYEQYF; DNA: TGCAGTGCTAGCAAAGGGGTTACCTACGAGCAGTACTTC
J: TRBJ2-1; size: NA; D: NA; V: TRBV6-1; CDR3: CASSEGHSTYNEQFF; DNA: TGTGCCAGCAGTGAGGGGCATTCCACCTACAATGAGCAGTTCTTC